These 32 T cell receptor beta chains were sequenced from one sample in a study of blood T cell repertoires in COVID-19 (dated by TCRdb to between 2020 and 2021). The library was prepared using the immunoSEQ multiplex PCR assay. TCRdb took over this immuneACCESS table, retaining in-frame rearrangements with V and J assigned. Such tables are incomplete; in checked studies, under half of the missing clones stem from an unresolved V gene, and the remainder is unexplained. The sample table holds about 88,000 clones, of which about nine tenths were seen once. The leading ten clones occupy 15% of the sample. The sample comprised peripheral blood. The source of these receptors is a male donor with acute or convalescent COVID-19.

This clone was seen at least ten times. The chain joins TRBV20-1 to TRBJ2-3; TRBD2 matches at 9 bases. CDR3 length: 13 amino acids. The junction had 8 bases not matched to a gene; V was cut back by 3 bases and J by 10 bases. Germline V gene sequence: CDR1 DFQATT, CDR2 SNEGSKA (reference sequence). CDR3: CSASGLAGKAQYF. In nucleotides, the CDR3 is TGCAGTGCTAGTGGCCTAGCGGGGAAGGCGCAGTATTTT.

V and J are TRBV18 and TRBJ1-1, with D tentatively TRBD1 (5 bases). Per germline, CDR1 KGHSH and CDR2 LQKENI. V lost 0 bases, J lost 1 base, and 12 bases lay in between. CDR3 size: 16 residues. Written as DNA, the CDR3 is TGTGCCAGCTCACCACCAACGACAGACGAGAACACTGAAGCTTTCTTT. Translated, it gives CASSPPTTDENTEAFF.

The J gene is TRBJ2-1, the V gene TRBV7-9; 9 positions match TRBD1. Trimming took 6 bases from V and 2 from J; bases not matched to a gene: 2. Germline CDR1 and CDR2: SEHNR and FQNEAQ (reference sequence). The CDR3 extends over 14 amino acids. This CDR3 is CASRGQGTYNEQFF. The CDR3 nucleotides read TGTGCCAGCAGAGGACAGGGGACCTACAATGAGCAGTTCTTC.

The chain recombines TRBV11-2 with TRBJ1-3; 9 nucleotides agree with TRBD1. CDR3 size: 16 residues. Germline CDR1 SGHAT, CDR2 FQNNGV. V shed 6 bases, J shed 0 bases, and the junction held 6 bases outside the gene matches. The CDR3 region has the DNA TGTGCCAGCAGTCCAGACAGGGGGAGCTCTGGAAACACCATATATTTT. Residues: CASSPDRGSSGNTIYF.

The genes are TRBV7-8 and TRBJ2-2; D is ambiguous. CDR1 and CDR2 (germline): SGHVS, FQNEAQ. The length of the CDR3 is 16 residues. V lost 3 bases to trimming and J lost 6 bases, with 17 bases between them. In nucleotides, the CDR3 is TGTGCCAGCAGCTTGCCGAGTACTTCCCACGCCGGGGAGCTGTTTTTT. Protein: CASSLPSTSHAGELFF.

The V and J genes are TRBV24-1 and TRBJ2-1, with 9 bases matching TRBD2. The CDR3 has 18 residues. Germline CDR1 and CDR2: KGHDR and SFDVKD. Trimming cost V 3 bases and J 2 bases; bases outside gene matches: 10. CDR3 nucleotides: TGTGCCACCAGTGATCCGTCGCTTAGCGGGGGCGCCTACAATGAGCAGTTCTTC. Its protein is CATSDPSLSGGAYNEQFF.

The chain recombines TRBV5-5 with TRBJ1-2; 9 bases agree with TRBD1. The ends lost 4 bases at V and 5 bases at J; junction bases unmatched: 6. Germline CDR1 and CDR2: SGHKS and YYEKEE (reference sequence). There are 14 residues in the CDR3. The CDR3 coding sequence is TGTGCCAGCAGCCGGGACAGGGTCCTGTATGGCTACACCTTC. Translating it yields CASSRDRVLYGYTF.

The gene calls are TRBV18 and TRBJ2-1; TRBD1 matches at 10 bases. The CDR3 runs 15 residues. V was clipped by 2 bases and J by 9 bases; unmatched bases: 7. Germline loops: CDR1 KGHSH, CDR2 LQKENI. DNA of the CDR3: TGTGCCAGCTCACCAGATAGGACAGGGGGTGCTGAGCAGTTCTTC. It codes for CASSPDRTGGAEQFF.

About this clone itself: One end of the junction varies from germline; a read error may be responsible. This chain joins TRBV13 and TRBJ1-2; 7 nucleotides agree with TRBD1. From germline, CDR1 is PRHDT and CDR2 FYEKMQ (reference sequence). The CDR3 is 15 residues long. This chain's CDR3 is CASSLAGGQVTALLF. As DNA, the CDR3 is TGTGCCAGCAGCCTTGCGGGCGGACAGGTCACCGCACTCCTCTTC.

The genes are TRBV28 and TRBJ1-1; D possibly corresponds to TRBD1 (5 bases). The CDR3 is 12 amino acids. V shed 2 bases and J shed 6 bases, with 7 bases lying between them. Germline V gene data show CDR1 as MDHEN and CDR2 as SYDVKM. In nucleotides, the CDR3 is TGTGCCAGCAGTTTAAGGGGCGCTGAAGCTTTCTTT. This codes for CASSLRGAEAFF.

The chain carries TRBV15 and TRBJ1-4; D remains unclear. V lost 0 bases, J lost 7 bases, and 6 bases lay in between. The CDR3 sequence is 13 residues long. Germline assignment: CDR1 LNHNV and CDR2 YYDKDF (reference sequence). DNA for the CDR3: TGTGCCACCAGCAGAGACGTTTTTGAAAAACTGTTTTTT. Protein sequence: CATSRDVFEKLFF.

V gene TRBV28 combines with J gene TRBJ2-7; 7 positions match TRBD1. V lost 5 bases to trimming and J lost 0 bases; unmatched junction nucleotides: 10. Germline-derived CDR1 and CDR2 are MDHEN and SYDVKM. This CDR3 has 16 residues. This CDR3 reads CASSHGQVRSSYEQYF. The DNA of the CDR3 is TGTGCCAGCAGTCACGGACAGGTGCGGAGCTCCTACGAGCAGTACTTC.

The chain carries TRBV29-1 and TRBJ2-3; TRBD1 agrees at 7 bases. J was trimmed by 3 bases and V by 5 bases; bases with no gene match: 5. This CDR3 spans 13 amino acids. CDR1 is SQVTM and CDR2 is ANQGSEA in the germline V gene. The CDR3 spells CSVPRGLTDTQYF. In nucleotides, the CDR3 is TGCAGCGTTCCCAGGGGGTTGACAGATACGCAGTATTTT.

V is TRBV27 and J is TRBJ1-3; unclear D gene. The length of the CDR3 is 16 residues. V lost 5 bases and J lost 0, with 14 bases in between. From germline, CDR1 is MNHEY and CDR2 SMNVEV (reference sequence). The CDR3 region is CASSPTRTFSGNTIYF. For the CDR3, the DNA is TGTGCCAGCAGTCCCACACGTACCTTCTCTGGAAACACCATATATTTT.

The rearrangement links TRBV19 to TRBJ1-2; D not resolved. Deletions cut 0 bases from V and 8 bases from J, with 10 bases between. The germline CDR1 and CDR2 sequences are LNHDA and SQIVND (reference sequence). The length of the CDR3 is 13 residues. The CDR3 reads CASSIEGERGYTF. CDR3 coding DNA: TGTGCCAGTAGTATAGAGGGCGAGCGGGGCTACACCTTC.

This chain links TRBV3-1 (or the pseudogene TRBV3-2) with TRBJ2-7; 8 nucleotides line up with TRBD2. With 4 bases clipped from V and 7 bases from J, the junction kept 15 bases outside the gene matches. CDR3 length equals 16 residues. Germline V gives CDR1 LGHDT, CDR2 YNNKEL (reference sequence). The CDR3 region is CASSLNRLAPAGEQYF. CDR3 nucleotide sequence: TGTGCCAGCAGCCTAAACAGACTAGCGCCGGCCGGGGAGCAGTACTTC.

The chain has TRBV30 and TRBJ2-3, with 9 bases matching TRBD2. CDR3 size: 16 residues. Per germline, CDR1 GTSNPN and CDR2 SVGIG (reference sequence). The ends lost 4 bases at V and 4 bases at J; junction bases unmatched: 12. CDR3 protein: CAWTHRGGGGADTQYF. The CDR3, as DNA: TGTGCCTGGACCCATAGGGGAGGCGGGGGGGCAGATACGCAGTATTTT.

In its sample, this clone was seen once. The rearrangement uses TRBV19 and TRBJ2-1; 9 bases line up with TRBD2. This CDR3 comprises 15 residues. Looked up from germline, CDR1 is LNHDA and CDR2 is SQIVND (reference sequence). With V trimmed by 3 bases and J by 2 bases, 2 bases remained unmatched. The CDR3 DNA follows: TGTGCCAGTAGTATTCTAGCGGGGACCTACAATGAGCAGTTCTTC. Encoded protein: CASSILAGTYNEQFF.

This clone was seen only a few times. The DNA for the CDR3 is TGTGCCAGCAGTGCTAATCTGGGTAGCGGGGGGTTCACAGATACGCAGTATTTT. This codes for CASSANLGSGGFTDTQYF. This sequence joins TRBV6-1 and TRBJ2-3, with 10 bases identical to TRBD2. The CDR3 is made up of 18 amino acids. V gave up 4 bases and J gave up 2 bases; unmatched junction bases: 12. Per germline, CDR1 MNHNS and CDR2 SASEGT.

This clone occurred once. This sequence joins TRBV19 and TRBJ2-1; 8 nucleotides agree with TRBD1. The germline V gene encodes CDR1 LNHDA and CDR2 SQIVND (reference sequence). V lost 5 bases, J lost 6 bases, and 9 bases stayed unmatched. The CDR3 covers 15 residues. CDR3 loop: CASSSSRGPLNEQFF. CDR3 sequence (DNA): TGTGCCAGTAGTTCGTCCAGGGGGCCCCTCAATGAGCAGTTCTTC.

The rearrangement joins TRBV5-1 to TRBJ1-3; D unclear. This CDR3 is 14 amino acids long. V was pared by 0 bases and J by 4 bases, with 8 bases between. Germline values: CDR1 SGHRS, CDR2 YFSETQ. CDR3 sequence (DNA): TGCGCCAGCAGCTTGGATGAGAGAGGAAACACCATATATTTT. Its protein is CASSLDERGNTIYF.

The rearrangement uses TRBV5-5 and TRBJ2-1; TRBD2 aligns across 14 bases. The CDR3 runs to 17 residues. V trimming: 3 bases; J trimming: 4 bases; junction bases outside the gene matches: 6. CDR1 and CDR2 from the germline V gene are SGHKS and YYEKEE (reference sequence). The CDR3 sequence is CASSSRLAGGIYNEQFF. The DNA for the CDR3 is TGTGCCAGCAGCTCACGACTAGCGGGGGGGATTTACAATGAGCAGTTCTTC.

The rearrangement uses TRBV5-4 and TRBJ1-6, with 9 positions matching TRBD1. The CDR3 contains 14 residues. Unmatched junction bases numbered 7, after V lost 7 bases and J lost 8 bases. Germline assignment: CDR1 SGHNT and CDR2 YYREEE (reference sequence). The CDR3, as DNA: TGTGCCAGCTATCGACAGGGGGAGCATTCACCCCTCCACTTT. Translation gives CASYRQGEHSPLHF.

V is TRBV28 and J is TRBJ2-3; 7 bases are a match to TRBD2. The ends lost 8 bases at V and 2 bases at J; junction bases unmatched: 10. This CDR3 has 15 residues. Germline V gene sequence: CDR1 MDHEN, CDR2 SYDVKM. CDR3 nucleotides: TGTGCCAGCGCCTCCGGGGGGTCTGACACAGATACGCAGTATTTT. Translating it yields CASASGGSDTDTQYF.

This clone was counted only a few times. The CDR3 sequence is CASSFSGGFSYEQYF. The CDR3 coding sequence is TGTGCCAGCAGCTTCAGCGGGGGATTCTCCTACGAGCAGTACTTC. The chain is built from TRBV5-5 and TRBJ2-7; 8 positions agree with TRBD2. The CDR3 loop spans 15 amino acids. Germline loops: CDR1 SGHKS, CDR2 YYEKEE (reference sequence). The junction had 4 bases not matched to a gene; V was cut back by 2 bases and J by 0 bases.

V and J are TRBV2 and TRBJ2-7, with 7 nucleotides matching TRBD1. With V trimmed by 1 base and J by 0 bases, 3 bases remained unmatched. The V gene's germline CDR1 is SNHLY and CDR2 FYNNEI. This CDR3 is built from 15 residues. CDR3 protein: CASSEEGTASYEQYF. In DNA, the CDR3 is TGTGCCAGCAGTGAAGAAGGGACAGCCTCCTACGAGCAGTACTTC.

V is TRBV27 and J is TRBJ1-1, with D tentatively TRBD1 (6 bases). Trimming took 2 bases from V and 4 from J, leaving 8 bases between them. The CDR3 has 13 residues. Looked up from germline, CDR1 is MNHEY and CDR2 is SMNVEV (reference sequence). The CDR3 here is CASSLMGATEAFF. CDR3 in DNA: TGTGCCAGCAGTTTAATGGGGGCCACTGAAGCTTTCTTT.

V usage is TRBV6-6 and J usage is TRBJ2-6; a weak D match, TRBD1 (5 bases). The V and J ends lost 7 bases and 2 bases respectively, with 12 bases between them. The CDR3 totals 15 residues. Germline lookup yields CDR1 MNHNY and CDR2 SVGAGI (reference sequence). Here the CDR3 DNA reads TGTGCCAGCACCAACGACAGACCTGGGGCCAACGTCCTGACTTTC. Translating it yields CASTNDRPGANVLTF.

The chain joins TRBV7-3 to TRBJ2-5, with D maybe TRBD2 (6 bases). CDR3 length equals 15 residues. Trimming left V 3 bases short and J 2 bases short, with 13 bases between. Germline V gives CDR1 SGHTA, CDR2 FQGTGA. CDR3 amino acids: CASSFTGTAQETQYF. CDR3 coding DNA: TGTGCCAGCAGCTTCACCGGGACTGCACAAGAGACCCAGTACTTC. Full variable domain (remainder filled in from reference TRBV7-3 and TRBJ2-5): GAGVSQTPSNKVTEKGKYVELRCDPISGHTALYWYRQSLGQGPEFLIYFQGTGAADDSGLPNDRFFAVRPEGSVSTLKIQRTERGDSAVYLCASSFTGTAQETQYFGPGTRLLVL.

V usage is TRBV6-5 and J usage is TRBJ1-2; possibly TRBD1 for D (6 bases). The CDR3 is made up of 14 amino acids. V was pared by 5 bases and J by 4 bases, with 14 bases between. Germline loops: CDR1 MNHEY, CDR2 SVGAGI. The CDR3, as DNA: TGTGCCAGCAGTAACCCGGACAGCATCTATGGCTACACCTTC. This gives the protein CASSNPDSIYGYTF.

The genes are TRBV7-9 and TRBJ2-3, with TRBD2 as a possible D gene (5 bases). Germline CDR1 and CDR2: SEHNR and FQNEAQ (reference sequence). The CDR3 totals 13 residues. V lost 5 bases, J lost 6 bases, and 12 bases lay in between. This CDR3 reads CASSPSPGDTQYF. In nucleotides, the CDR3 is TGTGCCAGCAGCCCCTCCCCGGGGGATACGCAGTATTTT.

The rearrangement links TRBV5-1 to TRBJ1-4; 10 bases line up with TRBD1. After removal of 4 bases from V and 5 bases from J, the junction contained 5 bases not matched to a gene. This CDR3 is built from 15 residues. The germline V gene has CDR1 SGHRS and CDR2 YFSETQ. CDR3 coding DNA: TGCGCCAGCAGCCCTAGGACAGGGGGGAATGAAAAACTGTTTTTT. Its translation: CASSPRTGGNEKLFF.